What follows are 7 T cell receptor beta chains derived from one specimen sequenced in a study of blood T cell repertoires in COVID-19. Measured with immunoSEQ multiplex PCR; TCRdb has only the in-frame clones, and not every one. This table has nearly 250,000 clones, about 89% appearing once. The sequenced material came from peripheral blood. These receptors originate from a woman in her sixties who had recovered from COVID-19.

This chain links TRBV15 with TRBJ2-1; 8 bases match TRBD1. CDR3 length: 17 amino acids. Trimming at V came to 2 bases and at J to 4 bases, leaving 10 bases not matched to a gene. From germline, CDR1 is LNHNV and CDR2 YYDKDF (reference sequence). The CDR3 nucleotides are TGTGCCACCAGCAGAAACTCCAGGGGGACAGGTTACAATGAGCAGTTCTTC. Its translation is CATSRNSRGTGYNEQFF.

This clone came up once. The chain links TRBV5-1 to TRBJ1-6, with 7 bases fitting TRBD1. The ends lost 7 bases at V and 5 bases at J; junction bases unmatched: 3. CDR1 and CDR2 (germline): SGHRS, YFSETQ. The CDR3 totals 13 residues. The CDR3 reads CASSDRNNSPLHF. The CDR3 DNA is TGCGCCAGCTCGGACAGGAATAATTCACCCCTCCACTTT.

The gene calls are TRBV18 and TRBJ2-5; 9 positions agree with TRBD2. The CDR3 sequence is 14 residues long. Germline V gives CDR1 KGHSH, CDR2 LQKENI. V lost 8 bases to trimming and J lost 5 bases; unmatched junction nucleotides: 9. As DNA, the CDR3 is TGTGCCAGCACCATAGCGGGGGAGTTCGAGACCCAGTACTTC. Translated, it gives CASTIAGEFETQYF.

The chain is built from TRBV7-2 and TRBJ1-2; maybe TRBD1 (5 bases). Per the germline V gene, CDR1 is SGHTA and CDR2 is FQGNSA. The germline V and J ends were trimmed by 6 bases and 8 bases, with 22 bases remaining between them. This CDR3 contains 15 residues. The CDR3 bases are TGTGCCAGCAGTTCACTCCGCAGGGCATCCGAGGGCTACACCTTC. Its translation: CASSSLRRASEGYTF. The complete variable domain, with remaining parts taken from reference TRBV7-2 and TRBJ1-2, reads GAGVSQSPSNKVTEKGKDVELRCDPISGHTALYWYRQSLGQGLEFLIYFQGNSAPDKSGLPSDRFSAERTGGSVSTLTIQRTQQEDSAVYLCASSSLRRASEGYTFGSGTRLTVV.

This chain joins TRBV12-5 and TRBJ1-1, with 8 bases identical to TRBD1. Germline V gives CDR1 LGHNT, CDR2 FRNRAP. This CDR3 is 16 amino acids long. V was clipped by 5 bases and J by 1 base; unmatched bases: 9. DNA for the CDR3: TGTGCTAGTGGTCTCTCCCCGACAGGGGCGAACACTGAAGCTTTCTTT. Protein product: CASGLSPTGANTEAFF.

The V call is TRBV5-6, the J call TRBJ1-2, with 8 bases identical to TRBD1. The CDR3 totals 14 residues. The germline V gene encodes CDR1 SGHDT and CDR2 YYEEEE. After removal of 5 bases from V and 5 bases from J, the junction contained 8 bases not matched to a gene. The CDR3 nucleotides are TGTGCCAGCAGTTCCCGGGACAGGCTATATGGCTACACCTTC. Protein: CASSSRDRLYGYTF.

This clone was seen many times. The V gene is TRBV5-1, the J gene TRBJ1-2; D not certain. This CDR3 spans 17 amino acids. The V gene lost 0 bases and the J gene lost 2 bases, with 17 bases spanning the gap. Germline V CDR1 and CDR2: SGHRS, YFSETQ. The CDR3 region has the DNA TGCGCCAGCAGCTTGGGAGGGTTACGGGGTATCAACTATGGCTACACCTTC. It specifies CASSLGGLRGINYGYTF.